This T cell receptor (beta chain) was captured in a study of shared clonotypes between healthy human individuals. On the study more broadly: The cohort comprised a couple of women and a few men. Their ages spanned 18 to 49 years.

This clone was found once. This same CDR3 is encoded by further DNA sequences in the sample. Each subset's genomic DNA was shared equally among a number of immunoSEQ plates. The repertoire was sequenced with immunoSEQ multiplex PCR; TCRdb's copy has only in-frame clones and lacks some. Among approximately 440,000 clones listed, roughly four fifths were seen once. V was trimmed by 3 bases and J by 5 bases, leaving 7 bases between them. The CDR3 runs 12 residues. Germline V CDR1 and CDR2: SGHNT, YENEEA. This receptor was obtained from a woman in her thirties or forties in good health. Some clones in this sample may be carry-over from other donors' samples. Source material: PBMCs. This chain joins TRBV11-3 and TRBJ1-1; maybe TRBD1 (5 bases). The CDR3 nucleotides are TGTGCCAGCAGCTTCGGGGGTACTGAAGCTTTCTTT. Its protein product is CASSFGGTEAFF.